One and the same sample provided the 2 T cell receptor beta chains below, sequenced in a study of OX40 agonist ivuxolimab in advanced cancers. Data came from immunoSEQ multiplex PCR; TCRdb stores just in-frame clones and leaves some out. The sample contains 30,000 to 35,000 clones, about nine tenths of which appear only once. The sample was CD4+ or CD8+ T cells sorted from blood, taken in a trial of the OX40 agonist ivuxolimab. These receptors came from an adult with an advanced solid tumor such as melanoma, head and neck, liver or kidney cancer.

The rearrangement uses TRBV19 and TRBJ2-2, with TRBD1 matching 7 bases. CDR1 and CDR2 from the germline V gene are LNHDA and SQIVND (reference sequence). Trimming removed 4 bases from V and 5 bases from J; junction bases left unmatched: 7. The CDR3 covers 15 residues. In DNA, the CDR3 is TGTGCCAGTAGTACCCGAGGGGGCGGAACCGGGGAGCTGTTTTTT. Translated, it gives CASSTRGGGTGELFF.

The chain combines TRBV6-5 with TRBJ2-3; D may match TRBD1 or TRBD2 (6 bases each). The CDR3 is 15 residues long. Trimming left V 10 bases short and J 2 bases short, with 19 bases between. CDR1 and CDR2 from the germline V gene are MNHEY and SVGAGI. This chain's CDR3 is CATTEGGQNTDTQYF. The CDR3 bases are TGTGCCACTACGGAAGGGGGGCAGAACACAGATACGCAGTATTTT.